A single T cell receptor (beta chain) is shown here with its context. This sample was taken from a study of blood T cell repertoires in COVID-19. Study summary: PBMCs, B-cell-depleted T cells, or T cells were the source of the cDNA or gDNA that made up the material.

TCRdb's copy holds only in-frame clones and misses some; the assay was immunoSEQ multiplex PCR. The sample holds 400,000 or so clones, over 75% seen once. The CDR3 extends over 13 amino acids. Germline CDR1 LNHDA, CDR2 SQIVND (reference sequence). Deletions cut 5 bases from V and 0 bases from J, with 7 bases between. V gene TRBV19 combines with J gene TRBJ1-1; D ambiguous. Sequencing input: peripheral blood. The sequence came from a woman in her thirties or forties with COVID-19, enrolled during active disease. The chain's CDR3 is CASSPAMNTEAFF. In DNA, the CDR3 is TGTGCCAGTAGTCCAGCGATGAACACTGAAGCTTTCTTT.